The sequence of this T cell receptor beta chain was determined in a study of identical twins. Whole-study results and caveats: Invariant MAIT and iNKT cells could partly confound zero-insertion analyses.

One entry per CDR3 protein, called by TCRdb with MiXCR from the 5' RACE reads. Of roughly 280,000 distinct CDR3 sequences detected, over 8.5% appear once; the ten largest clones hold approximately 6.6%. CDR1 is LGHNA and CDR2 is YSLEER in the germline V gene. The V and J ends lost 0 bases and 4 bases respectively, with 13 bases between them. This CDR3 region has 15 residues. Concerning this clonotype: Its antigen is currently unknown.

The same sample was also studied in work on yellow fever vaccine responses in identical twins.

The rearrangement joins TRBV4-3 to TRBJ2-7, with a weak D call TRBD1 (6 bases). The sequence derives from a woman under 30 in good health. The sequencing sample was made of CD8+ T cells sorted from blood. The CDR3 coding sequence is TGCGCCAGCAGCCAAGATCGGACAGAGGGTTACGAGCAGTACTTC. Translated: CASSQDRTEGYEQYF.